This T cell receptor (beta chain) was found in a study of early T cells in non-severe SARS-CoV-2 infection. For the study at large: The study sequenced bulk RNA from unsorted whole blood, with chains unpaired. Findings of the study overall: Comparison of clonotypes with VDJdb favored anti-spike CD8 responses while missing private and CD4 specificities.

This CDR3 has 20 residues. CDR1 and CDR2 from the germline V gene are LGHNA and YSLEER. Trimming removed 2 bases from V and 2 bases from J; junction bases left unmatched: 12. A note on this clonotype: Its antigen is currently unknown.

Tagging with unique molecular identifiers was applied to individual cDNA molecules. MiXCR, applied by TCRdb to the 5' RACE reads, yields one record per CDR3 protein. The table has about 63,000 distinct CDR3 sequences, 10% to 15% seen once. The sequenced sample consisted of whole blood. This chain connects TRBV4-3 to TRBJ2-3; 14 nucleotides align to TRBD2. This sequence originates from an adult who was a healthcare worker with PCR-confirmed SARS-CoV-2 infection or an uninfected control (not recorded which). The CDR3 DNA follows: TGCGCCAGCAGCCAACTACACGGGACTAGCGGGGGCACCCACACAGATACGCAGTATTTT. It yields the protein CASSQLHGTSGGTHTDTQYF.